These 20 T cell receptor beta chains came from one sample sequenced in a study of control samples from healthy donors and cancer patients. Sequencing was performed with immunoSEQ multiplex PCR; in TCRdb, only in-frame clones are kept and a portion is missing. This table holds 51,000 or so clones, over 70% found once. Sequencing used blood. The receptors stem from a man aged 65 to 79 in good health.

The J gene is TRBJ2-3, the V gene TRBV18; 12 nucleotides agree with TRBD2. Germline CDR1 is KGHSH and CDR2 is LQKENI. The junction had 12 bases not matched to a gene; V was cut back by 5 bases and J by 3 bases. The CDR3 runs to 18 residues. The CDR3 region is CASSETSGRRLSTDTQYF. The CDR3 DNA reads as TGTGCCAGCTCAGAGACTAGCGGGAGAAGGCTTTCGACAGATACGCAGTATTTT.

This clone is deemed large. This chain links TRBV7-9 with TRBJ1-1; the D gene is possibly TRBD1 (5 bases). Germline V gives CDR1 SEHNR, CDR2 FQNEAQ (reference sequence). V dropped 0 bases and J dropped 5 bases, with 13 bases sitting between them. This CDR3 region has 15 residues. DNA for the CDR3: TGTGCCAGCAGCTTAGCGCGAACAGGAGGTACTGAAGCTTTCTTT. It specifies CASSLARTGGTEAFF.

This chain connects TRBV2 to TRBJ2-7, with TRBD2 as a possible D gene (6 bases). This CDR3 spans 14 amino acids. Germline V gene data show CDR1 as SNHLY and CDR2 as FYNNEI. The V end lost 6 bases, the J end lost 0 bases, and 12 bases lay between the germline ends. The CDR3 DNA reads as TGTGCCAGCAGCTCCGGGACTGCCTCCTACGAGCAGTACTTC. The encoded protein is CASSSGTASYEQYF. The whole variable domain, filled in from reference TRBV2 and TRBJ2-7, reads EPEVTQTPSHQVTQMGQEVILRCVPISNHLYFYWYRQILGQKVEFLVSFYNNEISEKSEIFDDQFSVERPDGSNFTLKIRSTKLEDSAMYFCASSSGTASYEQYFGPGTRLTVT.

The DNA of the CDR3 is TGTGCCAGCAGTTTATTGCAGGGGTCAGATACGCAGTATTTT. Its translation: CASSLLQGSDTQYF. This rearrangement joins TRBV28 to TRBJ2-3, with a possible D match to TRBD1 (6 bases). V was trimmed by 1 base and J by 4 bases, leaving 9 bases between them. The CDR3 has 14 residues. Germline CDR1 reads MDHEN; CDR2 reads SYDVKM.

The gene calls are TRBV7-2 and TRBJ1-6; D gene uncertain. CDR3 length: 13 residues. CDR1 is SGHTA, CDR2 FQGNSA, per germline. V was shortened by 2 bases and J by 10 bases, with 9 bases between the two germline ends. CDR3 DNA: TGTGCCAGCAGCTTAAGGGAGGAGTCACCCCTCCACTTT. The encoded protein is CASSLREESPLHF. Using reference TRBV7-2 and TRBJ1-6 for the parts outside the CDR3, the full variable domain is GAGVSQSPSNKVTEKGKDVELRCDPISGHTALYWYRQSLGQGLEFLIYFQGNSAPDKSGLPSDRFSAERTGGSVSTLTIQRTQQEDSAVYLCASSLREESPLHFGNGTRLTVT.

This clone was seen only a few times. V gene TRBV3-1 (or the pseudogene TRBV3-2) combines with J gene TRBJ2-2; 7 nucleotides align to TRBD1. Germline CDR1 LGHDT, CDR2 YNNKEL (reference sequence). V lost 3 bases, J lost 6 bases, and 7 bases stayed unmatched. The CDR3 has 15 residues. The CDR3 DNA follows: TGTGCCAGCAGCCAGCCCGACAGGGACGCCGGGGAGCTGTTTTTT. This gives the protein CASSQPDRDAGELFF.

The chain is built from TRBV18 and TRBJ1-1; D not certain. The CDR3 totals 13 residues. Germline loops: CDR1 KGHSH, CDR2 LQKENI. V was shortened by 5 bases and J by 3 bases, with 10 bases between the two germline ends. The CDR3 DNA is TGTGCCAGCTCAGGTCTACTTGACACTGAAGCTTTCTTT. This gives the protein CASSGLLDTEAFF. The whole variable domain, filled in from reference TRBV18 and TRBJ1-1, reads NAGVMQNPRHLVRRRGQEARLRCSPMKGHSHVYWYRQLPEEGLKFMVYLQKENIIDESGMPKERFSAEFPKEGPSILRIQQVVRGDSAAYFCASSGLLDTEAFFGQGTRLTVV.

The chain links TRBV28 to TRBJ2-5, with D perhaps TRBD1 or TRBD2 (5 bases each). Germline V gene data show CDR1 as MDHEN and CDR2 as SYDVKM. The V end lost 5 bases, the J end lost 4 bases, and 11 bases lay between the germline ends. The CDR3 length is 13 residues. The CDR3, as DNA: TGTGCCAGCAGTCCTCAGGGAGTAGAGACCCAGTACTTC. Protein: CASSPQGVETQYF.

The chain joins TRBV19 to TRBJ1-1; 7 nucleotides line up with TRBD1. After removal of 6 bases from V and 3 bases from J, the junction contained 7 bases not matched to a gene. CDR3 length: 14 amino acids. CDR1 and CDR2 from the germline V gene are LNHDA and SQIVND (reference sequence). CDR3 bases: TGTGCCAGTAGAATTAGGGGGCTTTACACTGAAGCTTTCTTT. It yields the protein CASRIRGLYTEAFF. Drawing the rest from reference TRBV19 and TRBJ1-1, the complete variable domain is DGGITQSPKYLFRKEGQNVTLSCEQNLNHDAMYWYRQDPGQGLRLIYYSQIVNDFQKGDIAEGYSVSREKKESFPLTVTSAQKNPTAFYLCASRIRGLYTEAFFGQGTRLTVV.

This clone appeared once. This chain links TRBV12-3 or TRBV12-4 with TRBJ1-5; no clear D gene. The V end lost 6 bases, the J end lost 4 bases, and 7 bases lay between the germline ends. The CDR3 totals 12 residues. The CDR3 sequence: CASRGWNQPQHF. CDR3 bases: TGTGCCAGCAGGGGGTGGAATCAGCCCCAGCATTTT.

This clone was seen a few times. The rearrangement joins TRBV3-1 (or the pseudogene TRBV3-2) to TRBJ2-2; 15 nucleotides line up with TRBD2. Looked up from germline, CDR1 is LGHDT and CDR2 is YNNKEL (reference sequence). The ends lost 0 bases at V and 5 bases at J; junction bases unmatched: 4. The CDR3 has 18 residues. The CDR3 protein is CASSQEGLAGGGTGELFF. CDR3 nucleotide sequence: TGTGCCAGCAGCCAAGAGGGACTAGCGGGGGGTGGAACCGGGGAGCTGTTTTTT.

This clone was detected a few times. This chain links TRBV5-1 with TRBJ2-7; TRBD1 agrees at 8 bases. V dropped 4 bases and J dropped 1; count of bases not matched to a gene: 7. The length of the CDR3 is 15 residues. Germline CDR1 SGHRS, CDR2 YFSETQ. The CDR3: CASSTQGASSYEQYF. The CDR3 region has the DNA TGCGCCAGCAGCACTCAGGGGGCTTCTTCCTACGAGCAGTACTTC. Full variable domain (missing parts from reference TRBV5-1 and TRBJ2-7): KAGVTQTPRYLIKTRGQQVTLSCSPISGHRSVSWYQQTPGQGLQFLFEYFSETQRNKGNFPGRFSGRQFSNSRSEMNVSTLELGDSALYLCASSTQGASSYEQYFGPGTRLTVT.

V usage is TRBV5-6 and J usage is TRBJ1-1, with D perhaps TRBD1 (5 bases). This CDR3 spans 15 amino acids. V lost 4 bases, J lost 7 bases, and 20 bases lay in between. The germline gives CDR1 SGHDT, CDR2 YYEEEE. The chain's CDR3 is CASSGTGRGESEAFF. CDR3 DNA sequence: TGTGCCAGCAGCGGGACCGGGCGGGGGGAAAGTGAAGCTTTCTTT.

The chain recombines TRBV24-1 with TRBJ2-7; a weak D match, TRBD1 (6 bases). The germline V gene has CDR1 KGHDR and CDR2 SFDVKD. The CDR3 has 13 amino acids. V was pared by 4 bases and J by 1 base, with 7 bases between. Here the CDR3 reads CATSDRGSYEQYF. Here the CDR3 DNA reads TGTGCCACCAGTGACAGGGGATCCTACGAGCAGTACTTC.

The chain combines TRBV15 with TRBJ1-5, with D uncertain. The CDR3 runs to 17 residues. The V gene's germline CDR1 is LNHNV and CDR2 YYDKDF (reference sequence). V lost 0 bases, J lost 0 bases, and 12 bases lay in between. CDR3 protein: CATSRDRSTDSNQPQHF. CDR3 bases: TGTGCCACCAGCAGAGATAGGTCGACGGATAGCAATCAGCCCCAGCATTTT.

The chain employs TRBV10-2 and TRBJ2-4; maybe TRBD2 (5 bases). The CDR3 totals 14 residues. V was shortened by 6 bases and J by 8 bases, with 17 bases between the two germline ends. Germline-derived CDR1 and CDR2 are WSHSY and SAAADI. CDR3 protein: CASSDPGNADIQYF. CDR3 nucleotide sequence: TGCGCCAGCAGCGACCCGGGGAATGCGGACATTCAGTACTTC.

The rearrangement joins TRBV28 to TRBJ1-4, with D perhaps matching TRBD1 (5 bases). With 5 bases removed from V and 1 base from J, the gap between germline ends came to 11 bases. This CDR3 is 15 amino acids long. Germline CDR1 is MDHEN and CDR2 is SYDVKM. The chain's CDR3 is CASSLGGVTNEKLFF. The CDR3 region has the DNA TGTGCCAGCAGTCTTGGGGGGGTAACTAATGAAAAACTGTTTTTT.

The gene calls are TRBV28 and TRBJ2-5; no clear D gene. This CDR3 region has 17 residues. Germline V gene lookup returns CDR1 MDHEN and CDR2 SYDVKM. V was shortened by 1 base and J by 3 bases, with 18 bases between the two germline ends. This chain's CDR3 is CASSLFSVVSLEETQYF. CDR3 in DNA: TGTGCCAGCAGTTTATTTAGTGTGGTTTCTCTCGAAGAGACCCAGTACTTC.

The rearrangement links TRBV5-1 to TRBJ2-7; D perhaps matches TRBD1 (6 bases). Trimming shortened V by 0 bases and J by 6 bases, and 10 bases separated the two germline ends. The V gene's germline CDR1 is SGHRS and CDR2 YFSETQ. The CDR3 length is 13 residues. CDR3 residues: CASSLEGVGEQYF. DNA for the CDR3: TGCGCCAGCAGCTTGGAGGGGGTAGGCGAGCAGTACTTC.

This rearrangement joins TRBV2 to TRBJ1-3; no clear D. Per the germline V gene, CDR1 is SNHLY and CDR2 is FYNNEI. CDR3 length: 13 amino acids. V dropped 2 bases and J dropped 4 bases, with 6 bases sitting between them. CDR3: CASSEQQGNTIYF. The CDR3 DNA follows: TGTGCCAGCAGTGAACAGCAGGGAAACACCATATATTTT.